These T cell receptor beta chains were read from a single sample in a study of neurological immune-mediated disorders. TCRdb recomputed calls from the 5' RACE reads with MiXCR, one row per CDR3 protein. The top ten hold roughly 1.2% of the sample, which has roughly 89,000 distinct CDR3 sequences, 2.6% seen once. Source material: PBMCs. The receptors come from a woman aged 25-40 years with multiple sclerosis. Both conserved end residues are part of each CDR3. Fields, in order: D gene, clone size, V gene, J gene, CDR3 protein, CDR3 DNA. A D gene is named only where the DNA matches it firmly. Not all rows give a size; the values are once, few, many and, for expanded clones, a class.

.	many	TRBV9	TRBJ2-1	CASSPNLGYNEQFF	TGTGCCAGCAGCCCCAACTTGGGGTACAATGAGCAGTTCTTC
.	many	TRBV29-1	TRBJ1-1	CSAPGASSAFF	TGCAGCGCTCCAGGGGCTAGTTCGGCTTTCTTT
.	many	TRBV27	TRBJ1-1	CASSPTGAKAFF	TGTGCCAGCAGTCCTACAGGAGCTAAAGCTTTCTTT
.	many	TRBV7-2	TRBJ2-7	CASSFGREGYEQYF	TGTGCCAGCAGCTTCGGCAGGGAAGGCTACGAGCAGTACTTC
TRBD1	.	TRBV6-5	TRBJ2-2	CASRIRGQGAGELFF	TGTGCCAGCAGGATCCGCGGACAGGGTGCCGGGGAGCTGTTTTTT
TRBD2	many	TRBV4-3	TRBJ2-1	CASSQETSRNYNEQFF	TGCGCCAGCAGCCAAGAGACTAGCCGCAACTACAATGAGCAGTTCTTC
.	many	TRBV20-1	TRBJ1-2	CSARAPGGYTF	TGCAGTGCTAGAGCCCCAGGGGGCTACACCTTC
.	many	TRBV7-9	TRBJ1-4	CASSLVPTVNEKLFF	TGTGCCAGCAGCTTAGTTCCGACAGTTAATGAAAAACTGTTTTTT
TRBD1	many	TRBV7-9	TRBJ2-1	CASSLGLGQYNEQFF	TGTGCCAGCAGCTTAGGATTGGGACAGTACAATGAGCAGTTCTTC
TRBD2	few	TRBV3-1	TRBJ2-1	CASSKTGLAGDQQFF	TGTGCCAGCAGCAAGACTGGGCTAGCGGGAGATCAGCAGTTCTTC
.	many	TRBV7-2	TRBJ2-5	CASSFQGSQVETQYF	TGTGCCAGCAGCTTTCAGGGGTCTCAGGTCGAGACCCAGTACTTC
TRBD2	many	TRBV3-1	TRBJ2-6	CASSPVGGSGANVLTF	TGTGCCAGCAGTCCGGTCGGGGGGTCGGGGGCCAACGTCCTGACTTTC
.	many	TRBV9	TRBJ2-2	CASSVFEGRANTGELFF	TGTGCCAGCAGCGTTTTTGAGGGTCGGGCGAACACCGGGGAGCTGTTTTTT
TRBD2	many	TRBV20-1	TRBJ2-3	CSARDRTSGTTDTQYF	TGCAGTGCTAGAGACCGGACTAGCGGCACCACAGATACGCAGTATTTT
.	many	TRBV5-1	TRBJ2-7	CASSFTLFDHEQYF	TGCGCCAGCAGCTTCACTCTATTCGACCACGAGCAGTACTTC
TRBD2	many	TRBV7-2	TRBJ2-4	CASSPRRSERGQPRNIQYF	TGTGCCAGCAGCCCCCGACGGAGCGAGCGGGGCCAACCTAGGAACATTCAGTACTTC
TRBD2	many	TRBV7-8	TRBJ2-1	CASSSYTPGLGGLNEQFF	TGTGCCAGCAGCTCATACACCCCGGGACTAGGAGGGCTCAATGAGCAGTTCTTC
TRBD2	many	TRBV7-9	TRBJ2-3	CASSLLAGQHTQYF	TGTGCCAGCAGCTTACTAGCGGGACAACATACGCAGTATTTT
.	many	TRBV30	TRBJ1-1	CAWSLGAAAFF	TGTGCCTGGAGTCTCGGGGCGGCAGCATTCTTT
.	many	TRBV7-9	TRBJ2-2	CAGRASNSATGELFF	TGTGCCGGACGGGCTAGCAATTCCGCTACCGGGGAGCTGTTTTTT
TRBD1	many	TRBV7-8	TRBJ2-5	CASSSGQGMGETQYF	TGTGCCAGCAGCTCAGGACAGGGGATGGGGGAGACCCAGTACTTC
TRBD1	many	TRBV12-5	TRBJ1-6	CASGSRLQGAAYF	TGTGCTAGTGGTTCACGTCTACAGGGGGCCGCGTACTTT
.	many	TRBV5-1	TRBJ2-1	CASSLVSGAYNEQFF	TGCGCCAGCAGCTTGGTTAGCGGAGCCTACAATGAGCAGTTCTTC